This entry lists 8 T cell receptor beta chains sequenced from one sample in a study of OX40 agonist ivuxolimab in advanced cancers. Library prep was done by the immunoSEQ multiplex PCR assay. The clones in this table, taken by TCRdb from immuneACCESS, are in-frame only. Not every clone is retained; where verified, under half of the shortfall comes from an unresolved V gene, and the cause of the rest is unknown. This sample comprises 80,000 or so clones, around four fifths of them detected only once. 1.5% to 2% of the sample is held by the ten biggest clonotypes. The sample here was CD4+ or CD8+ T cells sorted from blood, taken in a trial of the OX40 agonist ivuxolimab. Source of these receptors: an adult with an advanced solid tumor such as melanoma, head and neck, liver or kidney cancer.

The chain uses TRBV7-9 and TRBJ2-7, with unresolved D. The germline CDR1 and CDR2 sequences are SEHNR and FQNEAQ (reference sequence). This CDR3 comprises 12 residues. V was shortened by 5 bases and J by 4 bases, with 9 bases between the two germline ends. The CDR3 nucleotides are TGTGCCAGCAGCCCCGTCTCTTACGAGCAGTACTTC. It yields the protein CASSPVSYEQYF.

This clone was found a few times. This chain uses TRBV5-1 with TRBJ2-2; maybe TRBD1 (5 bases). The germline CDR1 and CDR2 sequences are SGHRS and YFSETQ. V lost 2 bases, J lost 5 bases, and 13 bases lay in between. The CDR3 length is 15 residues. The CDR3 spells CASSFLQGRTGELFF. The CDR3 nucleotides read TGCGCCAGCAGCTTTCTCCAGGGAAGGACCGGGGAGCTGTTTTTT.

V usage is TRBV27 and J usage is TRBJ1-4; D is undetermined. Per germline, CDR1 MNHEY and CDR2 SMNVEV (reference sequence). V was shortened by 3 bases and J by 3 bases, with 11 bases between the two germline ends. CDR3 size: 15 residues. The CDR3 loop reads CASSLVLQPNEKLFF. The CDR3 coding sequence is TGTGCCAGCAGTTTGGTCCTGCAGCCTAATGAAAAACTGTTTTTT.

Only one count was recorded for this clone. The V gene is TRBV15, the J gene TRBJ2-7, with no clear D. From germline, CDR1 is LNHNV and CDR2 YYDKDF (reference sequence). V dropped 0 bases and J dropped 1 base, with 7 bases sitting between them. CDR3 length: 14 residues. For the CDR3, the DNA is TGTGCCACCAGCAGAGACTTCGATTCCTACGAGCAGTACTTC. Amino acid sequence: CATSRDFDSYEQYF.

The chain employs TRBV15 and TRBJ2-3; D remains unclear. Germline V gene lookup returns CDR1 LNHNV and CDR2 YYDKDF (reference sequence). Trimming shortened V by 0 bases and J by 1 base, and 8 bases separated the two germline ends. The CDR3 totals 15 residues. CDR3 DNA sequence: TGTGCCACCAGCAGAGATAAGGAGCGCACAGATACGCAGTATTTT. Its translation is CATSRDKERTDTQYF.

Here the CDR3 DNA reads TGTGCCAGCCTCGGACAGAGCTTGGGCACCATATATTTT. Translated, it gives CASLGQSLGTIYF. This chain joins TRBV28 and TRBJ1-3; D is perhaps TRBD1 (6 bases). Germline V gene data show CDR1 as MDHEN and CDR2 as SYDVKM. There are 13 residues in the CDR3. The V end lost 8 bases, the J end lost 9 bases, and 17 bases lay between the germline ends.

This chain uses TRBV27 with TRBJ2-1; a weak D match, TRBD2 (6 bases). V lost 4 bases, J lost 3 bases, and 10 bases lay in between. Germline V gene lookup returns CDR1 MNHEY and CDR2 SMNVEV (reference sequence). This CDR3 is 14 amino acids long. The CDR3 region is CASSSRTNYNEQFF. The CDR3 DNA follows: TGTGCCAGCAGTTCGAGGACTAACTACAATGAGCAGTTCTTC.

The CDR3 DNA follows: TGTGCCTGGAGTTCCCCGGATAGCGGGAGAAACATTCAGTACTTC. The encoded protein is CAWSSPDSGRNIQYF. J is TRBJ2-4 and V is TRBV30; 9 bases map to TRBD2. The J segment lost 6 bases and the V segment lost 2 bases, leaving 8 bases of the junction unmatched. Germline loops: CDR1 GTSNPN, CDR2 SVGIG (reference sequence). CDR3 length equals 15 residues.